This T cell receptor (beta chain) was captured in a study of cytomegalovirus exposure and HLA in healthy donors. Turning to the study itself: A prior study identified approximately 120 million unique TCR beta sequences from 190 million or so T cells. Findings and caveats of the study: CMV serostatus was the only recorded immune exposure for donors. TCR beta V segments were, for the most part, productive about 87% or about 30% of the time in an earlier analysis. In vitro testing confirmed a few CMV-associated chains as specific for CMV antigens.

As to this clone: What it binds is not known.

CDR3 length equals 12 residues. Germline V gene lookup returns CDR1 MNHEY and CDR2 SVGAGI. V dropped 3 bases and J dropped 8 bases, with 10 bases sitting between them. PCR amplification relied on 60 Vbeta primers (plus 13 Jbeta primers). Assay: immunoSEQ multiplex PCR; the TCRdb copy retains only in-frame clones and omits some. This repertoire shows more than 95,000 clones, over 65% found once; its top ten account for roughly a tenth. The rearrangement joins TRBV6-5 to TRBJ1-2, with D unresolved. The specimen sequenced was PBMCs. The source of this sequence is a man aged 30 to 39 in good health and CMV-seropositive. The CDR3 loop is CASSYGLGGYTF. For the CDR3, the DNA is TGTGCCAGCAGTTATGGACTAGGGGGCTACACCTTC.